What follows is one T cell receptor beta chain and its context. The target of this receptor is not known. No clone much larger than this one lies a single base away; base qualities are absent. The data derive from a study of blood T cell repertoires in COVID-19 (TCRdb year 2020). In the study overall: Samples from collaborators originated in the United States, Italy and Spain and spanned both the acute and convalescent phases of COVID-19. The sample metadata nearly always contained a de-identified subject ID, COVID-19 status, age in years and sex. The repertoires were made available in a free public database intended to serve as a resource for research on the immune response to SARS-CoV-2. Where available, HLA class I and class II types were taken from metadata supplied by the sample provider and were not determined by assay-based typing. Samples came from the ongoing ImmuneRACE study (first 160 participants) plus 1,254 subjects from 6 global collaborators. The prospective study material was composed of cDNA or gDNA derived from T cells, B-cell-depleted T cells, or PBMCs. Subjects who had been exposed to COVID-19, were actively infected with it, or had recovered from it provided the deeply sampled blood TCRbeta repertoires that made up the dataset. Broader findings and caveats from the paper: Clinical and demographic metadata were provided uncurated, with the amount varying by source and participant.

TCRbeta CDR3 regions were amplified from genomic DNA using the immunoSEQ Assay, a bias-controlled multiplex PCR. For the original study's pipeline: Nucleated cell counts per sample were estimated from amplification of reference gene primers within the assay. To quantify the absolute abundance of each unique TCRbeta CDR3 rearrangement, sequence reads were collapsed and filtered. For each sample, productive Simpson clonality was calculated as the square root of Simpson's diversity index across productive rearrangements. TCRdb carries this immuneACCESS record with in-frame sequences only. Its versions omit some clonotypes, under half of them owing to an unresolved V gene in the studies checked, with the rest unexplained. D and trimming come from the DNA, and the V and J calls and clone size come from that table. The sample yields about 48,000 clones; about 84% were counted once. The ten largest clones take up 5.9% of the sample.

The CDR3 goes from the cysteine to the phenylalanine over 15 residues. Of the read, only the CDR3 DNA is kept; its 45 bases are in frame from base 1. The CDR1 and CDR2 encoded by the germline V gene are SGHTA and FQGTGA. Relative to germline, V is 4 bases shorter and J is 4 bases shorter, with 16 bases between their ends. Whole blood was collected in K2EDTA tubes by collaborating institutions according to the institutions' own protocols. For TCRbeta analysis, collaborators shipped samples as frozen whole blood, isolated PBMCs, or DNA extracted from either of those sample types. In this chain, TRBV7-3 is recombined with TRBJ1-1; TRBD1 is a weak D gene call, 6 bases matching. Sequences were obtained from peripheral blood. The TCR sequence derives from a woman aged 60 to 75 with acute or convalescent COVID-19. The bases read TGTGCCAGCAGCTCGCATGGGGGCTGGGGCACTGAAGCTTTCTTT. Translated, this is CASSSHGGWGTEAFF.